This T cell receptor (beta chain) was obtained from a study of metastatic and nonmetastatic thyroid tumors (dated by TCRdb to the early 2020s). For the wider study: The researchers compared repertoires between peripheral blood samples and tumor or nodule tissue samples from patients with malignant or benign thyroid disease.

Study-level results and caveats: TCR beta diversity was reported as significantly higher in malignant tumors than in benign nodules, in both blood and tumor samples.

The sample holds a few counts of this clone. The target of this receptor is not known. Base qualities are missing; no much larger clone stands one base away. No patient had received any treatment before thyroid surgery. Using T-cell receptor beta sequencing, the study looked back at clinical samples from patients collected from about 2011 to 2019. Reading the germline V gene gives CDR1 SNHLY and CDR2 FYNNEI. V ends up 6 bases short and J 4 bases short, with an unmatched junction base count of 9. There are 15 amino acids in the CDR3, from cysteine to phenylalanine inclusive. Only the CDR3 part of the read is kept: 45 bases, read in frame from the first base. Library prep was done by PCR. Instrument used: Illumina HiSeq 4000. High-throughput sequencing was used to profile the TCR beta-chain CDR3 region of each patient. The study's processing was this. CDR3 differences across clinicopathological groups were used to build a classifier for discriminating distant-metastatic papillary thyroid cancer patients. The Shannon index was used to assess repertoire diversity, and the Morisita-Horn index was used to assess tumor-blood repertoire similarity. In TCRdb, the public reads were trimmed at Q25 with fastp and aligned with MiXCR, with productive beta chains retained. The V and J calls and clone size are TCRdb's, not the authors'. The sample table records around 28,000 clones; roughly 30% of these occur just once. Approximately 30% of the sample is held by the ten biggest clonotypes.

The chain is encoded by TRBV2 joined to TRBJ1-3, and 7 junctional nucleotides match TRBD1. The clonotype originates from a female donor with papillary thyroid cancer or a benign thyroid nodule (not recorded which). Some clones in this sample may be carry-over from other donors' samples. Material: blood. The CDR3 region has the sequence CASRYATGWGNTIYF. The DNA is TGTGCCAGCAGGTACGCGACAGGGTGGGGAAACACCATATATTTT. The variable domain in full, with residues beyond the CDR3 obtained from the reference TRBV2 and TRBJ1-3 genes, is EPEVTQTPSHQVTQMGQEVILRCVPISNHLYFYWYRQILGQKVEFLVSFYNNEISEKSEIFDDQFSVERPDGSNFTLKIRSTKLEDSAMYFCASRYATGWGNTIYFGEGSWLTVV.